This TCR beta chain was observed in a study of T cells in tumors after PD-1 blockade. General study points: Peripheral recruitment is suggested, as some novel exhausted tumor clones were in pre-treatment blood. After therapy, most expanded exhausted CD8+ clones were absent pre-treatment, suggesting clonal replacement.

Before and after PD-1 blockade, biopsies were collected from the same primary tumor site. Input was 616 ng to 6,004 ng of genomic DNA from tumor or blood. The table came from immunoSEQ multiplex PCR; TCRdb's copy has only in-frame clones and leaves some out. The profile covers approximately 9,300 clones, with 65% to 80% appearing a single time and under 15% taken by the ten largest. Trimming shortened V by 5 bases and J by 5 bases, and 7 bases separated the two germline ends. Germline CDR1 reads SGHTA; CDR2 reads FQGTGA. This CDR3 contains 12 residues. About this clone itself: Its antigen is currently unknown.

This sample comprised tumor tissue, obtained after anti-PD-1 treatment. This TCR was recovered from a human donor with basal cell carcinoma. The chain uses TRBV7-3 and TRBJ2-1, with D maybe TRBD1 (5 bases). The CDR3 reads CASSLRDNEQFF. CDR3 nucleotide sequence: TGTGCCAGCAGCCTCAGGGACAATGAGCAGTTCTTC.